These T cell receptor beta chains were read from a single sample in a study of cytomegalovirus exposure and HLA in healthy donors. The assay was immunoSEQ multiplex PCR, and TCRdb's table has in-frame clones only and misses some. The sample yields about 200,000 clones, roughly 13% seen once. The sample was PBMCs. Receptors originate from a man aged 50-60 years in good health and CMV-seropositive. Each CDR3 is given with its conserved first and last residue. The D gene is left open where the match is weak. Clone size appears in some rows only: once, few, many, or a class for an expanded clone.

J gene: TRBJ1-2; D gene: TRBD1; clone size: -; V gene: TRBV19; CDR3 protein: CASSSRQGAYYGYTF; CDR3 DNA: TGTGCCAGTAGTAGTCGCCAGGGGGCTTACTATGGCTACACCTTC
J gene: TRBJ1-1; D gene: -; clone size: few; V gene: TRBV5-6; CDR3 protein: CASSWRTGMNTEAFF; CDR3 DNA: TGTGCCAGCAGCTGGAGGACGGGAATGAACACTGAAGCTTTCTTT
J gene: TRBJ1-2; D gene: -; clone size: few; V gene: TRBV6-1; CDR3 protein: CASRPEGGRTYGYTF; CDR3 DNA: TGTGCCAGCAGGCCGGAGGGAGGCCGGACATATGGCTACACCTTC
J gene: TRBJ2-3; D gene: TRBD2; clone size: few; V gene: TRBV30; CDR3 protein: CAWSVRTPGAGGRDTQYF; CDR3 DNA: TGTGCCTGGAGTGTACGCACTCCTGGAGCGGGGGGACGAGATACGCAGTATTTT
J gene: TRBJ2-1; D gene: TRBD2; clone size: -; V gene: TRBV9; CDR3 protein: CASSLRLAGGTEQFF; CDR3 DNA: TGTGCCAGCAGCCTACGACTAGCGGGGGGGACTGAGCAGTTCTTC
J gene: TRBJ2-5; D gene: TRBD2; clone size: -; V gene: TRBV7-7; CDR3 protein: CASSLAGGRQETQYF; CDR3 DNA: TGTGCTAGCAGCTTAGCGGGGGGGCGGCAAGAGACCCAGTACTTC
J gene: TRBJ1-1; D gene: -; clone size: few; V gene: TRBV5-4; CDR3 protein: CASSPRERFDTEAFF; CDR3 DNA: TGTGCCAGCAGCCCCCGGGAGAGGTTCGACACTGAAGCTTTCTTT
J gene: TRBJ2-1; D gene: -; clone size: -; V gene: TRBV6-4; CDR3 protein: CASSPGRGSYNEQFF; CDR3 DNA: TGTGCCAGCAGCCCCGGGCGGGGCAGCTACAATGAGCAGTTCTTC
J gene: TRBJ1-5; D gene: -; clone size: -; V gene: TRBV19; CDR3 protein: CASNNRNDQPQHF; CDR3 DNA: TGTGCCAGTAACAACAGGAATGATCAGCCCCAGCATTTT
J gene: TRBJ1-4; D gene: TRBD1; clone size: few; V gene: TRBV5-8; CDR3 protein: CASSVQGAGNEKLFF; CDR3 DNA: TGTGCCAGCAGCGTTCAGGGGGCGGGGAACGAAAAACTGTTTTTT
J gene: TRBJ1-2; D gene: TRBD1; clone size: many; V gene: TRBV27; CDR3 protein: CASRGQLYGYTF; CDR3 DNA: TGTGCCAGCAGGGGACAGCTCTATGGCTACACCTTC
J gene: TRBJ2-3; D gene: TRBD1; clone size: few; V gene: TRBV5-1; CDR3 protein: CASSLGDSGDTQYF; CDR3 DNA: TGCGCCAGCAGCTTGGGGGACAGCGGAGATACGCAGTATTTT
J gene: TRBJ1-2; D gene: -; clone size: few; V gene: TRBV20-1; CDR3 protein: CSARVLENTF; CDR3 DNA: TGCAGTGCTAGAGTATTAGAGAACACCTTC
J gene: TRBJ1-5; D gene: -; clone size: many; V gene: TRBV6-1; CDR3 protein: CASSEQGFGNQPQHF; CDR3 DNA: TGTGCCAGCAGTGAACAGGGGTTCGGCAATCAGCCCCAGCATTTT
J gene: TRBJ1-4; D gene: -; clone size: few; V gene: TRBV30; CDR3 protein: CAWMNRSGEKLFF; CDR3 DNA: TGTGCCTGGATGAACAGGTCGGGTGAAAAACTGTTTTTT
J gene: TRBJ1-4; D gene: -; clone size: -; V gene: TRBV6-1; CDR3 protein: CASTRRNNEKLFF; CDR3 DNA: TGTGCCAGCACTAGAAGGAATAATGAAAAACTGTTTTTT
J gene: TRBJ1-5; D gene: -; clone size: -; V gene: TRBV19; CDR3 protein: CASREIGRNQPQHF; CDR3 DNA: TGTGCCAGTCGAGAAATTGGTCGCAATCAGCCCCAGCATTTT
J gene: TRBJ2-3; D gene: TRBD2; clone size: -; V gene: TRBV7-2; CDR3 protein: CASRGTSGGGTQYF; CDR3 DNA: TGTGCCAGCAGGGGGACTAGCGGGGGTGGTACGCAGTATTTT
J gene: TRBJ1-2; D gene: -; clone size: few; V gene: TRBV9; CDR3 protein: CASSVVTGDGYTF; CDR3 DNA: TGTGCCAGCAGCGTAGTGACGGGGGACGGCTACACCTTC
J gene: TRBJ1-2; D gene: TRBD1; clone size: -; V gene: TRBV30; CDR3 protein: CAWATGYGYTF; CDR3 DNA: TGTGCCTGGGCGACAGGGTATGGCTACACCTTC
J gene: TRBJ2-1; D gene: TRBD2; clone size: few; V gene: TRBV9; CDR3 protein: CASSVAGLAPHEQFF; CDR3 DNA: TGTGCCAGCAGCGTAGCGGGACTAGCGCCTCATGAGCAGTTCTTC
J gene: TRBJ2-5; D gene: -; clone size: -; V gene: TRBV2; CDR3 protein: CASRREKLQETQYF; CDR3 DNA: TGTGCCAGCAGGAGGGAAAAACTCCAAGAGACCCAGTACTTC
J gene: TRBJ1-5; D gene: TRBD1; clone size: few; V gene: TRBV7-8; CDR3 protein: CASSLALLTGGQPQHF; CDR3 DNA: TGTGCCAGCAGCTTAGCCCTCCTGACAGGGGGTCAGCCCCAGCATTTT
J gene: TRBJ1-6; D gene: -; clone size: -; V gene: TRBV11-3; CDR3 protein: CASSLGARFYNSPLHF; CDR3 DNA: TGTGCCAGCAGCTTAGGGGCCAGATTCTATAATTCACCCCTCCACTTT
J gene: TRBJ2-6; D gene: -; clone size: few; V gene: TRBV19; CDR3 protein: CASSIDLPGSSGANVLTF; CDR3 DNA: TGTGCCAGTAGTATAGATCTCCCCGGGAGCTCTGGGGCCAACGTCCTGACTTTC